A single sample is the source of the 16 T cell receptor beta chains below, sequenced in a study of T cells in localized non-small cell lung cancer. Generated by immunoSEQ multiplex PCR, the TCRdb table keeps only in-frame clones and is missing some. The data contain about 30,000 clones, around nine tenths of them singletons. The material sequenced was peripheral blood, taken before any cancer treatment. The receptors were gathered from a female donor of 60 years or more with stage III squamous cell lung carcinoma.

V gene TRBV28 combines with J gene TRBJ1-6; possibly TRBD1 for D (5 bases). Germline V gives CDR1 MDHEN, CDR2 SYDVKM. The CDR3 contains 16 residues. The ends were cut back, 5 bases at V and 0 bases at J, with 11 bases in the middle. The CDR3 DNA follows: TGTGCCAGCAGTGGACAAGGTCTCTCCTATAATTCACCCCTCCACTTT. It is translated as CASSGQGLSYNSPLHF. Based on the CDR3 plus reference TRBV28 and TRBJ1-6, the full variable domain is DVKVTQSSRYLVKRTGEKVFLECVQDMDHENMFWYRQDPGLGLRLIYFSYDVKMKEKGDIPEGYSVSREKKERFSLILESASTNQTSMYLCASSGQGLSYNSPLHFGNGTRLTVT.

The gene calls are TRBV28 and TRBJ1-2; a possible D gene is TRBD1 (5 bases). There are 14 residues in the CDR3. Between the trimmed V and J ends, which lost 8 bases and 5 bases, there was a span of 18 bases. CDR1 and CDR2 from the germline V gene are MDHEN and SYDVKM. Here the CDR3 DNA reads TGTGCCAGCGACCAGCCAAATAGGGGTTATGGCTACACCTTC. Translation gives CASDQPNRGYGYTF.

A remark on this clone: Within the sample, other DNA sequences also encode this same CDR3. The chain couples TRBV4-3 to TRBJ1-1, with D perhaps TRBD1 (5 bases). Trimming took 5 bases from V and 6 from J, leaving 19 bases between them. In germline, CDR1 is LGHNA, CDR2 YSLEER. The CDR3 extends over 15 amino acids. CDR3 DNA sequence: TGCGCCAGCAGCTCCCTTGTTGGGGGGTCGGCTGAAGCTTTCTTT. This codes for CASSSLVGGSAEAFF.

The chain uses TRBV6-5 and TRBJ2-7; 8 nucleotides match TRBD2. Germline CDR1 reads MNHEY; CDR2 reads SVGAGI. The CDR3 has 14 residues. V lost 4 bases to trimming and J lost 1 base; unmatched junction nucleotides: 3. CDR3 sequence reads: CASSSGGGSYEQYF. DNA for the CDR3: TGTGCCAGCAGTTCCGGGGGGGGTTCCTACGAGCAGTACTTC.

V gene TRBV28 combines with J gene TRBJ2-1; 9 positions match TRBD2. J was trimmed by 3 bases and V by 7 bases; bases with no gene match: 7. This CDR3 region has 15 residues. From germline, CDR1 is MDHEN and CDR2 SYDVKM. The CDR3 here is CASKGRTSVYNEQFF. The CDR3 DNA reads TGTGCCAGCAAGGGGAGGACTAGCGTCTACAATGAGCAGTTCTTC. Full variable domain (remainder filled in from reference TRBV28 and TRBJ2-1): DVKVTQSSRYLVKRTGEKVFLECVQDMDHENMFWYRQDPGLGLRLIYFSYDVKMKEKGDIPEGYSVSREKKERFSLILESASTNQTSMYLCASKGRTSVYNEQFFGPGTRLTVL.

The chain has TRBV21-1 and TRBJ2-7; the table's D call of TRBD2 was not tested on the DNA. TRBV21-1 is flagged as a pseudogene. The CDR3 extends over 15 amino acids. DNA for the CDR3: TGTGCCAGCAGCAGCCTTACCGGGTACTGGCGCGAGCAGTACTTC. The encoded protein is CASSSLTGYWREQYF.

The V gene is TRBV29-1, the J gene TRBJ2-5; TRBD2 matches at 12 bases. Germline V gene data show CDR1 as SQVTM and CDR2 as ANQGSEA. J was trimmed by 4 bases and V by 1 base; bases with no gene match: 10. This CDR3 has 17 residues. The CDR3 bases are TGCAGCGTTGAAGGGCGACCTAGCGGGAGGGGCGGAGAGACCCAGTACTTC. Protein sequence: CSVEGRPSGRGGETQYF.

The chain links TRBV27 to TRBJ1-6; D unresolved. V was cut by 3 bases and J by 6 bases, with 9 bases left in between. Germline V gene lookup returns CDR1 MNHEY and CDR2 SMNVEV (reference sequence). This CDR3 is 14 amino acids long. CDR3 protein: CASSFYGFNSPLHF. The CDR3 DNA reads TGTGCCAGCAGTTTCTATGGGTTTAATTCACCCCTCCACTTT.

This chain joins TRBV7-2 and TRBJ2-3; D remains ambiguous. The CDR3 sequence is 13 residues long. CDR1 is SGHTA and CDR2 is FQGNSA in the germline V gene. Trimming stripped 2 bases from V and 3 bases from J, with 6 bases between. CDR3 coding DNA: TGTGCCAGCAGCTTATGGGAAACAGATACGCAGTATTTT. It is translated as CASSLWETDTQYF.

The chain combines TRBV7-2 with TRBJ1-2; D possibly corresponds to TRBD1 (5 bases). Trimming shortened V by 5 bases and J by 0 bases, and 16 bases separated the two germline ends. CDR1 is SGHTA and CDR2 is FQGNSA in the germline V gene. The CDR3 runs to 16 residues. CDR3 region: CASSNRDGPANYGYTF. In DNA, the CDR3 is TGTGCCAGCAGCAACCGGGACGGACCAGCTAACTATGGCTACACCTTC.

The V gene is TRBV5-1, the J gene TRBJ1-1, with TRBD1 matching 10 bases. The germline V gene has CDR1 SGHRS and CDR2 YFSETQ. The CDR3 contains 13 residues. Unmatched junction bases numbered 2, after V lost 3 bases and J lost 6 bases. The CDR3 reads CASSWGTGAEAFF. CDR3 sequence (DNA): TGCGCCAGCAGCTGGGGGACAGGGGCTGAAGCTTTCTTT.

The rearrangement uses TRBV5-1 and TRBJ2-2; 15 bases are a match to TRBD2. CDR1 is SGHRS and CDR2 is YFSETQ in the germline V gene. This CDR3 region has 15 residues. J was trimmed by 6 bases and V by 4 bases; bases with no gene match: 1. CDR3 coding DNA: TGCGCCAGCAGCGGACTAGCGGGAGGGCCCGGGGAGCTGTTTTTT. This codes for CASSGLAGGPGELFF.

The rearrangement links TRBV10-1 to TRBJ2-2; maybe TRBD2 (5 bases). CDR1 and CDR2 from the germline V gene are WNHNN and SYGVQD (reference sequence). Trimming took 4 bases from V and 7 from J, leaving 10 bases between them. The CDR3 runs 13 residues. CDR3 protein: CASSVRENGELFF. The CDR3 coding sequence is TGCGCCAGCAGTGTAAGGGAGAACGGGGAGCTGTTTTTT.

The chain joins TRBV5-4 to TRBJ2-3; D gene unclear. The germline V gene encodes CDR1 SGHNT and CDR2 YYREEE (reference sequence). Trimming cost V 1 base and J 4 bases, with 4 bases left between them. The CDR3 spans 12 residues. The CDR3 DNA sequence: TGTGCCAGCAGCTTGTCAGCAGATACGCAGTATTTT. It is translated as CASSLSADTQYF. Looking up the rest from reference TRBV5-4 and TRBJ2-3 gives the full variable domain: ETGVTQSPTHLIKTRGQQVTLRCSSQSGHNTVSWYQQALGQGPQFIFQYYREEENGRGNFPPRFSGLQFPNYSSELNVNALELDDSALYLCASSLSADTQYFGPGTRLTVL.

The V and J genes are TRBV20-1 and TRBJ2-7; no clear D gene. Germline assignment: CDR1 DFQATT and CDR2 SNEGSKA (reference sequence). This CDR3 is 11 amino acids long. Between the trimmed V and J ends, which lost 6 bases and 2 bases, there was a span of 8 bases. Written as DNA, the CDR3 is TGCAGTGCCAAGAGCGCCTACGAGCAGTACTTC. Protein product: CSAKSAYEQYF.

V is TRBV30 and J is TRBJ1-1; no firm D call. Trimming stripped 5 bases from V and 0 bases from J, with 13 bases between. Germline V gene lookup returns CDR1 GTSNPN and CDR2 SVGIG (reference sequence). The CDR3 sequence is 14 residues long. This CDR3 reads CAWGKGFMNTEAFF. The CDR3 nucleotides read TGTGCCTGGGGGAAGGGTTTCATGAACACTGAAGCTTTCTTT.